These 15 T cell receptor beta chains share one sample of origin, sequenced in a study of shared clonotypes between healthy human individuals. Method: immunoSEQ multiplex PCR; TCRdb's copy keeps in-frame clones and lacks some. Found here are about 980,000 clones, 60% to 85% of them singletons; the top ten hold approximately 1.5%. The sample taken for sequencing was memory CD4+ T cells sorted from blood. The subset here: CD45RA-negative fraction. The receptors derive from a young man in good health.

The V gene is TRBV15, the J gene TRBJ1-5, with unresolved D. CDR1 LNHNV and CDR2 YYDKDF come from the germline V gene (reference sequence). The CDR3 covers 14 residues. The V and J ends lost 6 bases and 8 bases respectively, with 17 bases between them. CDR3 DNA: TGTGCCACCAGTAAGGACCCTGCCGGGGAGCCCCAGCATTTT. It codes for CATSKDPAGEPQHF.

V gene TRBV5-4 combines with J gene TRBJ2-3, with 7 bases identical to TRBD2. Per germline, CDR1 SGHNT and CDR2 YYREEE (reference sequence). V shed 4 bases, J shed 1 base, and the junction held 15 bases outside the gene matches. This CDR3 spans 18 amino acids. The CDR3 protein is CASSPALGRGRGTDTQYF. CDR3 coding DNA: TGTGCCAGCAGCCCCGCCTTAGGGCGCGGGAGAGGCACAGATACGCAGTATTTT.

This clone occurred a few times. This chain connects TRBV10-2 to TRBJ1-5, with 10 positions matching TRBD1. Losses at the gene ends were 8 bases for V and 7 bases for J; bases not matched to a gene: 14. Looked up from germline, CDR1 is WSHSY and CDR2 is SAAADI. The CDR3 is 16 residues long. CDR3 in amino acids: CASSRLGTGVNQPQHF. CDR3 sequence (DNA): TGCGCCAGCTCCCGTCTTGGGACAGGGGTTAACCAGCCCCAGCATTTT.

The rearrangement joins TRBV18 to TRBJ1-6, with no clear D. The germline V and J ends were trimmed by 3 bases and 11 bases, with 23 bases remaining between them. The length of the CDR3 is 17 residues. Germline CDR1 is KGHSH and CDR2 is LQKENI. CDR3 sequence: CASSPPQGTPSTAPLHF. DNA of the CDR3: TGTGCCAGCTCACCCCCACAAGGAACCCCGAGTACGGCACCCCTCCACTTT.

This clone was recorded only once. Additional DNA sequences in this sample encode the identical CDR3. The gene calls are TRBV18 and TRBJ2-7; no clear D gene. V was cut by 6 bases and J by 0 bases, with 6 bases left in between. The germline V gene encodes CDR1 KGHSH and CDR2 LQKENI. The CDR3 contains 12 residues. The CDR3 region is CASSGSSYEQYF. In DNA, the CDR3 is TGTGCCAGCTCCGGATCCTCCTACGAGCAGTACTTC.

The rearrangement links TRBV5-1 to TRBJ2-1, with 7 bases fitting TRBD1. This CDR3 spans 16 amino acids. Trimming removed 3 bases from V and 5 bases from J; junction bases left unmatched: 11. Germline V gives CDR1 SGHRS, CDR2 YFSETQ. CDR3 region: CASSSTTTGNNNEQFF. The CDR3 coding sequence is TGCGCCAGCAGCTCTACCACGACAGGGAACAACAATGAGCAGTTCTTC.

In the case of this clone: One end of the junction varies from germline; a read error may be responsible. V is TRBV11-2 and J is TRBJ1-1; a weak D match, TRBD1 (5 bases). Germline V CDR1 and CDR2: SGHAT, FQNNGV. The CDR3 is 13 amino acids. CDR3 coding DNA: TGTGCCAGCAGCCTAGACAGTTACACTGAAGCTTTCTTT. Amino acid sequence: CASSLDSYTEAFF.

The rearrangement joins TRBV11-3 to TRBJ2-3; D might be TRBD1 or TRBD2, each matching 6 bases. The V gene lost 8 bases and the J gene lost 5 bases, with 17 bases spanning the gap. The CDR3 spans 14 residues. CDR1 and CDR2 (germline): SGHNT, YENEEA. The CDR3: CASPGGGSKDTQYF. The CDR3 DNA reads TGTGCCAGCCCCGGAGGGGGGTCTAAAGATACGCAGTATTTT.

This clone was detected only a few times. The chain combines TRBV5-6 with TRBJ2-3; 9 bases are a match to TRBD2. CDR3 length: 15 residues. V gave up 6 bases and J gave up 5 bases; unmatched junction bases: 10. From germline, CDR1 is SGHDT and CDR2 YYEEEE. CDR3 loop: CASIRGGRVGDTQYF. The CDR3 DNA reads as TGTGCCAGCATCCGGGGCGGGAGGGTTGGAGATACGCAGTATTTT.

This chain joins TRBV27 and TRBJ2-7, with TRBD2 identical over 12 bases. From germline, CDR1 is MNHEY and CDR2 SMNVEV (reference sequence). The CDR3 has 17 amino acids. V trimming: 0 bases; J trimming: 0 bases; junction bases outside the gene matches: 3. In nucleotides, the CDR3 is TGTGCCAGCAGTTTATCAGGACTAGCGGGGAACTCCTACGAGCAGTACTTC. This encodes CASSLSGLAGNSYEQYF.

The genes are TRBV9 and TRBJ1-2, with D tentatively TRBD1 (6 bases). Germline CDR1 SGDLS, CDR2 YYNGEE. V lost 4 bases, J lost 5 bases, and 12 bases lay in between. CDR3 size: 13 residues. CDR3: CASSTTGRYGYTF. The CDR3 DNA sequence: TGTGCCAGCAGCACGACAGGAAGGTATGGCTACACCTTC. Drawing the rest from reference TRBV9 and TRBJ1-2, the complete variable domain is DSGVTQTPKHLITATGQRVTLRCSPRSGDLSVYWYQQSLDQGLQFLIQYYNGEERAKGNILERFSAQQFPDLHSELNLSSLELGDSALYFCASSTTGRYGYTFGSGTRLTVV.

This chain links TRBV27 with TRBJ1-1; D may be TRBD1 (6 bases). Between the trimmed V and J ends, which lost 5 bases and 0 bases, there was a span of 16 bases. Per the germline V gene, CDR1 is MNHEY and CDR2 is SMNVEV (reference sequence). The CDR3 length is 16 residues. CDR3 nucleotide sequence: TGTGCCAGCAGTCCGTCGGGGGCTGGGATGAACACTGAAGCTTTCTTT. Amino acid sequence: CASSPSGAGMNTEAFF.

This clone turned up a few times. V and J are TRBV5-4 and TRBJ1-1; possibly TRBD1 for D (6 bases). The CDR3 is made up of 14 amino acids. V was shortened by 4 bases and J by 7 bases, with 17 bases between the two germline ends. Germline loops: CDR1 SGHNT, CDR2 YYREEE (reference sequence). The CDR3 nucleotides read TGTGCCAGCAGCATCGGACAGATGAACGGTGAAGCTTTCTTT. It specifies CASSIGQMNGEAFF.

This clone was observed a few times. The J gene is TRBJ1-2, the V gene TRBV5-1, with a possible D match to TRBD1 (5 bases). Between the trimmed V and J ends, which lost 0 bases and 7 bases, there was a span of 13 bases. Per germline, CDR1 SGHRS and CDR2 YFSETQ. The CDR3 is made up of 14 amino acids. CDR3 sequence reads: CASSLGGAGTGYTF. In DNA form, the CDR3 reads TGCGCCAGCAGCTTGGGAGGGGCTGGAACTGGCTACACCTTC.

The V call is TRBV11-2, the J call TRBJ1-2; 7 nucleotides line up with TRBD1. With 4 bases clipped from V and 4 bases from J, the junction kept 9 bases outside the gene matches. This CDR3 is 15 amino acids long. Germline V lookup: CDR1 SGHAT, CDR2 FQNNGV. CDR3 in amino acids: CASSSDRVGVYGYTF. The CDR3 nucleotides are TGTGCCAGCAGCTCCGACAGGGTTGGGGTCTATGGCTACACCTTC.